The source of this T cell receptor beta chain is a study of shared clonotypes between healthy human individuals (dated by TCRdb to the early 2020s). A note on the overall study: The cohort included three men and a couple of women between 18 and 49 years of age. For each donor, CD4 naive and CD4 memory were each given three plates, CD8 naive was given two plates, and CD8 memory was given one plate. Blood TCR repertoires of about 5 healthy adults were deeply sequenced to estimate repertoire size and the extent of clonotype sharing between individuals. To increase sequencing depth and limit assay-specific biases, TCR repertoire library preparation and sequencing were carried out by different laboratories using diverse techniques. Between about 0.85 and 9.5 billion PBMCs per donor were obtained by leukapheresis. Study-wide conclusions, independent of this receptor: Pairwise subsampling indicated that sequencing depth was expected to affect the degree of clonotype sharing among donors. Compared with non-shared clonotypes, clonotypes shared by all four sorted-subset donors had higher generation probabilities. Incomplete sequencing was indicated by rarefaction of sorted-subset datasets, despite the large sequencing depth. Because the study included a small number of donors, the genetic and exposure-history diversity represented was limited. Larger estimated clonotype richness was generally found for naive subsets than for memory subsets. Only blood was sampled, and tissue TCR repertoires likely differ from those in blood. Sharing across several donors was observed for around 4.8% of naive CD4, less than 4% of naive CD8, 2% to 2.5% of memory CD4, and roughly 0.4% of memory CD8 clonotypes.

CD8 naive samples consisted of CD45RO-negative cells that were positively selected for CCR7, yielding a CD45RA+CCR7+ population without TemRA cells. Donors were healthy HIV-negative adults with no recently reported acute infections or vaccinations. Every donor was a Caucasian adult living in Nashville, Tennessee, USA. Blood was obtained by leukapheresis, after which PBMCs were separated by Ficoll-Histopaque density gradient centrifugation and cryopreserved in liquid nitrogen vapor phase. Analytical flow cytometry was used to check the purity and quantity of each magnetically sorted T cell population. Genomic DNA was isolated from each sorted fraction and quantified by UV absorbance on a Nanodrop 2000c. Notes on this clone: Its antigen is unknown. No base quality values were provided; no much bigger clone lies one nucleotide off.

Using the deep immunoSEQ assay, TCR CDR3 regions were amplified from genomic DNA by multiplex PCR. Extracted genomic DNA from each cell subset was spread evenly across all wells of several immunoSEQ 96-well plates, with each plate serving as a replicate. Each replicate PCR for sorted subsets received approximately 220 ng genomic DNA, equal to roughly 30,000 T cell genomes. Purified libraries were measured with a Qubit 3.0 fluorometer, size-checked on a Bioanalyzer 2100, and measured again with the KAPA Library Quantification kit. Every immunoSEQ 96-well plate was sequenced on a separate single-read 150-cycle Illumina NextSeq 550 flow cell. Concerning the study's data processing: Because only junctional sequences without quality scores were contained in the immunoSEQ output, filtering matching that applied to full-length reads could not be performed. Sequences were annotated with PyIR, a Python wrapper for IgBLAST v1.9, using IMGT germline references to assign V/J genes and CDR3. Reads with weak V/J assignments (E-value above 1e-6), missing CDR3, stop codons, out-of-frame junctions, or ambiguous translated residues were removed. V3J clonotypes were defined as sequences sharing the same inferred V gene, J gene, and CDR3 amino acid sequence. To compute the percentage overlap between repertoires, the number of shared unique clonotypes was divided by the size of the smaller repertoire. RTK rarefaction, the Chao1 estimator, and Recon v2.1 estimates of unobserved clonotypes were used to assess repertoire richness. For all TCRbeta clonotypes obtained by the gDNA method from a few donors, generation probabilities were computed with OLGA. What TCRdb holds here is the immuneACCESS table cut down to in-frame rearrangements. Part of the clones is not present; checked against another copy, under half of the missing clones reflect an unresolved V gene, and the others are unexplained. Clone size and the V and J calls come from that table; the DNA yielded D and trimming. In all, the sample holds 1.5 million to 2.5 million clones, and about 95% of those were seen once. The ten largest clones represent 0.9% to 1.5% of the sample.

The CDR3 goes from the cysteine to the phenylalanine over 15 residues. CDR3 DNA only is kept here, 45 bases in frame from base 1. V lost 2 bases and J lost 4 bases; the stretch between them is 12 bases long. Looking up the germline V gene (reference sequence) yields CDR1 MNHEY and CDR2 SMNVEV. The specimen sequenced was naive CD8+ T cells sorted from blood. The sample's cell subset or site label is to be understood as: CD45RA+CCR7+. In this chain, TRBV27 is recombined with TRBJ1-3; the D gene lacks a confident call. The source of this sequence is a man aged 18 to 29 in good health. At the DNA level, the sequence is TGTGCCAGCAGTTTAAGCGCGGGATACGGAAACACCATATATTTT. Its protein is CASSLSAGYGNTIYF.